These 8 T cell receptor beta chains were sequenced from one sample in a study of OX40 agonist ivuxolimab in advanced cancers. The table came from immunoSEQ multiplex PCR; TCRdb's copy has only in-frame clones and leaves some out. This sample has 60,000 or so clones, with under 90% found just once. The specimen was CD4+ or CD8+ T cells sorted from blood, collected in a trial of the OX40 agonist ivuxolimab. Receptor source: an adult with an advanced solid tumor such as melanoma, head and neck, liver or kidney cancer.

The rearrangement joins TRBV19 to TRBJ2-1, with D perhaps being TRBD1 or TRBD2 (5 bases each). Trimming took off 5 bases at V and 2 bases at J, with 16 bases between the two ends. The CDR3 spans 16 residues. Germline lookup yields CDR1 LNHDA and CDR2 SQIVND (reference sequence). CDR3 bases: TGTGCCAGTAGTTTCCGGGACGGTCTAACCTACAATGAGCAGTTCTTC. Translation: CASSFRDGLTYNEQFF.

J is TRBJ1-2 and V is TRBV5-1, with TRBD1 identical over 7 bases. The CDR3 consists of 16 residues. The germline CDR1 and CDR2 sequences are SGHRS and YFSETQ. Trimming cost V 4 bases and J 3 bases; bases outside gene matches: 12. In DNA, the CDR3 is TGCGCCAGCAGCCTAAGCCTTCTCAGGGGGGACTATGGCTACACCTTC. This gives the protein CASSLSLLRGDYGYTF.

CDR3 sequence (DNA): TGTGCCAGCAGCCCGGTCTCGGACGGTTCCTACGAGCAGTACTTC. Its translation is CASSPVSDGSYEQYF. The chain uses TRBV6-6 and TRBJ2-7; unclear D gene. The length of the CDR3 is 15 residues. Germline V gene data show CDR1 as MNHNY and CDR2 as SVGAGI (reference sequence). The V gene lost 6 bases and the J gene lost 1 base, with 16 bases spanning the gap.

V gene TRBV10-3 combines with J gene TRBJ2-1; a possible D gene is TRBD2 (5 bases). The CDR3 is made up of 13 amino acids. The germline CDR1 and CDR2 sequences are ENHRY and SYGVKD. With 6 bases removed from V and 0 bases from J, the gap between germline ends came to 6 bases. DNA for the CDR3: TGTGCCATCAGCCGGGGCTCCTACAATGAGCAGTTCTTC. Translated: CAISRGSYNEQFF.

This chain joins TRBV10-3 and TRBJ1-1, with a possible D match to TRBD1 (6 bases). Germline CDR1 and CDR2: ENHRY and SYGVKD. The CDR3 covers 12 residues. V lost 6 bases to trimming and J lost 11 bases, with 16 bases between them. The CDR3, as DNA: TGTGCCATCAGCCCTCCTCAGGGGTCGGCTTTCTTT. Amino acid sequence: CAISPPQGSAFF.

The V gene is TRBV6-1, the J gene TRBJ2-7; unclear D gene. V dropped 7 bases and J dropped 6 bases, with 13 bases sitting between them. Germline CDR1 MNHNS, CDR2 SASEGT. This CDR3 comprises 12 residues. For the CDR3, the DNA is TGTGCCAGCAAAAGGCAGTTCCTCGAGCAGTACTTC. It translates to CASKRQFLEQYF.

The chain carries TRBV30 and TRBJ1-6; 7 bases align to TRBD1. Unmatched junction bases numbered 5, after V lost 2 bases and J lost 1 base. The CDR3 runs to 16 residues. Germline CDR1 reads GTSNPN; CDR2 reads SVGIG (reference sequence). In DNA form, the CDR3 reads TGTGCCTGGAGTTTTACAGGGGTGTCCTATAATTCACCCCTCCACTTT. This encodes CAWSFTGVSYNSPLHF.

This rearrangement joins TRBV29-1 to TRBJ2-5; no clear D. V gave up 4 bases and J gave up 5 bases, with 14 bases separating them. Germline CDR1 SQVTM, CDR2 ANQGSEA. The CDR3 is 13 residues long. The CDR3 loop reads CSVGVRSGETQYF. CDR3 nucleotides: TGCAGCGTTGGGGTCAGGAGTGGGGAGACCCAGTACTTC.